The clone carrying this T cell receptor (beta chain) showed up many times. Its antigen remains unidentified. Germline V gene sequence: CDR1 SGHTA, CDR2 FQGNSA. Trimming left V 1 base short and J 4 bases short, with 7 bases between. The CDR3 extends over 13 amino acids. TCRdb independently ran MiXCR on the reads; one entry per CDR3 protein. The table lists fewer than 700,000 distinct CDR3 sequences, roughly a quarter of them singletons. These data are taken from a study of T cell repertoires in cytomegalovirus infection. The wider study: Matching HLA type, along with CMV infection, was indicated by public TCR beta signatures.

General observations from the study: HLA-C-restricted TCR beta clonotypes specific for CMV led the ex vivo response. Carriers of CMV plus the relevant HLA were identified by cumulative public TCR beta family frequency.

The chain employs TRBV7-2 and TRBJ2-5; the D is unclear. The TCR originated in a human donor in good health (CMV status not recorded). Some clones in this sample may be carry-over from other donors' samples. Sequenced input: CD8+ T cells from PBMCs. In DNA, the CDR3 is TGTGCCAGCAGCTTAGGAAGGCGAGAGACCCAGTACTTC. This encodes CASSLGRRETQYF.